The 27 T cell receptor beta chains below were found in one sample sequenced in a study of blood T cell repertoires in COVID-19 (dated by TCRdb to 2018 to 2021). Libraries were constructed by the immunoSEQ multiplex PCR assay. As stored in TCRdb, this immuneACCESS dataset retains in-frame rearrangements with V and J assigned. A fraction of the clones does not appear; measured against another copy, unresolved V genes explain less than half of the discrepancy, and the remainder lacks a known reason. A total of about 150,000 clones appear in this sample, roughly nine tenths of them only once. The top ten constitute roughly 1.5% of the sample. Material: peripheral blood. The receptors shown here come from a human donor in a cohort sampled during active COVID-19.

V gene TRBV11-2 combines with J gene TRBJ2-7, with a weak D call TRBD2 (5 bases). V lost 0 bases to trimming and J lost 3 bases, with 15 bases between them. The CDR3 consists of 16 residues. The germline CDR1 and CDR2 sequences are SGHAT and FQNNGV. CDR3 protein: CASSLDVGQAGYEQYF. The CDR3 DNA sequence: TGTGCCAGCAGCTTAGATGTAGGTCAGGCGGGCTACGAGCAGTACTTC.

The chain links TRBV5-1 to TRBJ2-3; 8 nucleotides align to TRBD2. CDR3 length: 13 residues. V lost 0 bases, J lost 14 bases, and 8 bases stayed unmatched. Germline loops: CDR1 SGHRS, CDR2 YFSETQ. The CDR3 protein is CASSLAGTRDRYF. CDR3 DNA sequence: TGCGCCAGCAGCTTGGCCGGGACTAGGGATAGGTATTTT.

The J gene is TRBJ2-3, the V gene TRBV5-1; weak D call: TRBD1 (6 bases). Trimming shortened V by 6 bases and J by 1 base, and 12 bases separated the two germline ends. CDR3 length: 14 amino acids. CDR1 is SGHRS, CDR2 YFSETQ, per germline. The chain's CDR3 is CASNPAGGTDTQYF. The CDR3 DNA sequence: TGCGCCAGCAACCCAGCAGGGGGCACAGATACGCAGTATTTT. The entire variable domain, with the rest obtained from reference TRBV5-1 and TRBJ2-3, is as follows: KAGVTQTPRYLIKTRGQQVTLSCSPISGHRSVSWYQQTPGQGLQFLFEYFSETQRNKGNFPGRFSGRQFSNSRSEMNVSTLELGDSALYLCASNPAGGTDTQYFGPGTRLTVL.

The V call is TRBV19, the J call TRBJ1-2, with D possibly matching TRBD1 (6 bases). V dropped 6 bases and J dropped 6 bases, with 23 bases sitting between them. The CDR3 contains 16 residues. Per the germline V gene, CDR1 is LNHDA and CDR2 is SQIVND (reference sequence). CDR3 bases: TGTGCCAGTAGCCAACCCCCCCCCGACAGGATCAATGGCTACACCTTC. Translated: CASSQPPPDRINGYTF.

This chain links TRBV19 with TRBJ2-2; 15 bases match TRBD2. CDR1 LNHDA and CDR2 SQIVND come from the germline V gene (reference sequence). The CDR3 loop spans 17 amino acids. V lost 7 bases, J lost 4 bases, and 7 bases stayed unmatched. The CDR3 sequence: CASTHGLAGGLTGELFF. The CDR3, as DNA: TGTGCCAGTACCCATGGACTAGCGGGGGGGCTCACCGGGGAGCTGTTTTTT.

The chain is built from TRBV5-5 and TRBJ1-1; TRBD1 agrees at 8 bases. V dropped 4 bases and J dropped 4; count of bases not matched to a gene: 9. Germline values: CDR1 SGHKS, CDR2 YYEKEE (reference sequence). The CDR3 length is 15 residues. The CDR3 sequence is CASSKTRGPGTEAFF. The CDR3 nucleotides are TGTGCCAGCAGCAAAACCAGGGGGCCAGGCACTGAAGCTTTCTTT.

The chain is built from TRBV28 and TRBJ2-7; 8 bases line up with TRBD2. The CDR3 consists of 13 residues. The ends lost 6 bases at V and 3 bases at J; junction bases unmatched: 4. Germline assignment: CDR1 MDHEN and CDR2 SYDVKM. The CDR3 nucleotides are TGTGCCAGCAGGGCCGGGGGGGTCTACGAGCAGTACTTC. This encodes CASRAGGVYEQYF.

Here the CDR3 DNA reads TGCGCCAGCAGCCCGCCCGACAGGGGGGGAGAGACCCAGTACTTC. This sequence encodes CASSPPDRGGETQYF. The chain recombines TRBV5-1 with TRBJ2-5; TRBD1 aligns across 9 bases. From germline, CDR1 is SGHRS and CDR2 YFSETQ. The CDR3 spans 15 residues. V was clipped by 4 bases and J by 4 bases; unmatched bases: 8.

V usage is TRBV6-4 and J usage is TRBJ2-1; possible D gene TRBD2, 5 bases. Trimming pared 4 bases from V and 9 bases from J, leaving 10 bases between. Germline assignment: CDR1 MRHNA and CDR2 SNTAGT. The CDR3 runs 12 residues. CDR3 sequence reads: CASSVAEGEQFF. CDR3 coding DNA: TGTGCCAGCAGTGTAGCCGAGGGTGAGCAGTTCTTC.

CDR3 in amino acids: CASSFQAGQETQYF. The CDR3 DNA reads as TGTGCCAGCAGCTTCCAGGCGGGCCAAGAGACCCAGTACTTC. The rearrangement links TRBV7-6 to TRBJ2-5, with a weak D call TRBD2 (5 bases). CDR3 length: 14 amino acids. V was cut by 3 bases and J by 1 base, with 9 bases left in between. The germline gives CDR1 SGHVS, CDR2 FNYEAQ.

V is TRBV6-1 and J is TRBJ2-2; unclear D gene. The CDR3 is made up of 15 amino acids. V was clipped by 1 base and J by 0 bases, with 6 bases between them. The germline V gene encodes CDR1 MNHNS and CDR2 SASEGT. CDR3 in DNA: TGTGCCAGCAGTGAAGTGAGGACGAACACCGGGGAGCTGTTTTTT. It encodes CASSEVRTNTGELFF.

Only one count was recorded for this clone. In nucleotides, the CDR3 is TGTGCCAGCAGCTTGAGGTGGGATTCACCCCTCCACTTT. This sequence encodes CASSLRWDSPLHF. The J gene is TRBJ1-6, the V gene TRBV7-2; no clear D. Germline lookup yields CDR1 SGHTA and CDR2 FQGNSA. The CDR3 runs to 13 residues. Trimming pared 3 bases from V and 8 bases from J, leaving 8 bases between.

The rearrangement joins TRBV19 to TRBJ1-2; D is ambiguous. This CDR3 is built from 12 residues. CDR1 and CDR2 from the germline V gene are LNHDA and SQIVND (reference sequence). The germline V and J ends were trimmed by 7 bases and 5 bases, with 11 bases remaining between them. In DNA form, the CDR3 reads TGTGCCAGTACCGCCGGGAGGTATGGCTACACCTTC. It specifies CASTAGRYGYTF.

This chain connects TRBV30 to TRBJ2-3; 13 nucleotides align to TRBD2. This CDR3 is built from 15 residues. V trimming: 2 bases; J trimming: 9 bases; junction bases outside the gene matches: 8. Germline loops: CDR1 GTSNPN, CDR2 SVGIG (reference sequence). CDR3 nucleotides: TGTGCCTGGAGTTTACTAGCGGGGGGGAAGGGGACGCAGTATTTT. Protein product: CAWSLLAGGKGTQYF.

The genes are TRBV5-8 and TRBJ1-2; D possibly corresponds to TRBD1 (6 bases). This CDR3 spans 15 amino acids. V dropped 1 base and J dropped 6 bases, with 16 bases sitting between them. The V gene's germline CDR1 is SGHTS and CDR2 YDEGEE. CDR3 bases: TGTGCCAGCAGCTTGCTCAGGGGCGCGATCGATGGCTACACCTTC. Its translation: CASSLLRGAIDGYTF.

As DNA, the CDR3 is TGTGCCAGTAGTATGGACAATAGCAATCAGCCCCAGCATTTT. This gives the protein CASSMDNSNQPQHF. The V call is TRBV19, the J call TRBJ1-5, with D maybe TRBD1 (5 bases). Looked up from germline, CDR1 is LNHDA and CDR2 is SQIVND (reference sequence). Trimming stripped 3 bases from V and 0 bases from J, with 6 bases between. This CDR3 contains 14 residues.

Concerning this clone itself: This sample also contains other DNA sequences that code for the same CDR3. CDR3 in DNA: TGTGCCAGTAGCAGACAGGGCAACTACGAGCAGTACTTC. Protein sequence: CASSRQGNYEQYF. The gene calls are TRBV19 and TRBJ2-7; TRBD1 matches at 7 bases. V dropped 6 bases and J dropped 3; count of bases not matched to a gene: 5. The CDR3 length is 13 residues. Germline-derived CDR1 and CDR2 are LNHDA and SQIVND (reference sequence).

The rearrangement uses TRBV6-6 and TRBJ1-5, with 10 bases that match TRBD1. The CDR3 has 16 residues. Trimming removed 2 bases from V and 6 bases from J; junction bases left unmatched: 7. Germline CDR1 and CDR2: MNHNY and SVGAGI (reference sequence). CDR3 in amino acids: CASSYRTGGNGQPQHF. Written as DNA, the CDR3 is TGTGCCAGCAGTTACCGGACAGGGGGGAACGGTCAGCCCCAGCATTTT.

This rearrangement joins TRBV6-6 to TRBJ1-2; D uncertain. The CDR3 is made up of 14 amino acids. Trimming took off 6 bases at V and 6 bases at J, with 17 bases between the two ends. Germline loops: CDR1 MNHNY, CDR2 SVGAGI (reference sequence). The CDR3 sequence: CASSHITDGDGYTF. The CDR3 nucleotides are TGTGCCAGCAGCCATATTACAGACGGGGATGGCTACACCTTC.

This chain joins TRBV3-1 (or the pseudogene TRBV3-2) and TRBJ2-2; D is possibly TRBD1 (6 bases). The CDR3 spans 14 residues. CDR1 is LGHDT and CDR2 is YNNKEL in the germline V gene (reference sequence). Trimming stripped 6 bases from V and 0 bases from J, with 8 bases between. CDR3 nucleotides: TGTGCCAGCAGGGGGACAACGAACACCGGGGAGCTGTTTTTT. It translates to CASRGTTNTGELFF.

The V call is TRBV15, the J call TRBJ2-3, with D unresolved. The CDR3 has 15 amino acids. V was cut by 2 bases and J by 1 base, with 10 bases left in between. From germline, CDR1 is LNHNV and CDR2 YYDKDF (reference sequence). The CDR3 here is CATSRRLARTDTQYF. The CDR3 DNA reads TGTGCCACCAGCAGACGACTGGCACGCACAGATACGCAGTATTTT. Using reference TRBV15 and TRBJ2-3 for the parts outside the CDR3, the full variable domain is DAMVIQNPRYQVTQFGKPVTLSCSQTLNHNVMYWYQQKSSQAPKLLFHYYDKDFNNEADTPDNFQSRRPNTSFCFLDIRSPGLGDTAMYLCATSRRLARTDTQYFGPGTRLTVL.

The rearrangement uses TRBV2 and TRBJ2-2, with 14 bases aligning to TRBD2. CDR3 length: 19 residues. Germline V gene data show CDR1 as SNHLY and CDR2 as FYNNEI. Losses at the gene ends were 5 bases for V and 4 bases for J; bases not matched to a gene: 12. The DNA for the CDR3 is TGTGCCAGCAGTAGCCTTGGACTAGCGGGGGGTCAGTCCACCGGGGAGCTGTTTTTT. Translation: CASSSLGLAGGQSTGELFF.

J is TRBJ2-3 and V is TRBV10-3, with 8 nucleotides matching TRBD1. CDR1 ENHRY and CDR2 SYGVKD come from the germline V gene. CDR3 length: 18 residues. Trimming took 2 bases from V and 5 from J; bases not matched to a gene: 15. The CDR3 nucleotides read TGTGCCATCAGTGAGGAAAAGGGGACTTCCAGGGGGCTAGATACGCAGTATTTT. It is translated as CAISEEKGTSRGLDTQYF.

This chain's CDR3 is CASRGLAGISSTDTQYF. Here the CDR3 DNA reads TGTGCCAGCAGGGGACTAGCGGGGATATCTAGCACAGATACGCAGTATTTT. The chain links TRBV2 to TRBJ2-3; 13 bases fit TRBD2. V shed 6 bases, J shed 0 bases, and the junction held 6 bases outside the gene matches. Germline CDR1 SNHLY, CDR2 FYNNEI. The CDR3 is 17 residues long.

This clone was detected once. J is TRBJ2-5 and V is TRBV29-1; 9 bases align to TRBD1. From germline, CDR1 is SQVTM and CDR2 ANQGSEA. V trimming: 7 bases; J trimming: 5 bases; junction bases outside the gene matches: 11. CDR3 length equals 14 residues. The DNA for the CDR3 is TGCAGCGCCTCACCCTGGACAGGGGTCGAGACCCAGTACTTC. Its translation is CSASPWTGVETQYF.

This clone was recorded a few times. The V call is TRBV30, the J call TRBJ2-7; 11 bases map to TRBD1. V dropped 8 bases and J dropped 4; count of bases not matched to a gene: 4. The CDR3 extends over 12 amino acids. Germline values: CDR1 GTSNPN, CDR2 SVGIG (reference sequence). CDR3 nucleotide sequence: TGTGCCGCCGGACAGGGGGCGTACGAGCAGTACTTC. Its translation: CAAGQGAYEQYF.

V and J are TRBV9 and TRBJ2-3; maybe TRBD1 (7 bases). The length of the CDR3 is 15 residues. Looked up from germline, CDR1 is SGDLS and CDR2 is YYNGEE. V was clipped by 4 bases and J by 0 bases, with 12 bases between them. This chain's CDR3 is CASSLEGASTDTQYF. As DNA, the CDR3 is TGTGCCAGCAGCCTGGAGGGGGCTAGCACAGATACGCAGTATTTT.